This T cell receptor beta chain stems from a study of T-cell reconstitution after alpha-beta-depleted transplantation in children. CDR3 length equals 14 residues. Trimming shortened V by 4 bases and J by 2 bases, and 10 bases separated the two germline ends. CDR1 is SGHRS, CDR2 YFSETQ, per germline. This clonotype was observed at least ten times. Antigen: not known. For TCRbeta, the library was prepared with unique molecular identifiers. MiXCR, applied by TCRdb to the PCR reads, yields one record per CDR3 protein. The table includes hundreds of thousands of distinct CDR3 sequences, about 12% detected once. Study results and caveats: It was newly produced T cells that mostly accounted for T-cell counts and diversity one year after transplant. Recipient T cells and thymic progenitors that survived were the source of the high TCRbeta diversity seen at day 60 in some patients. Reported findings indicate that, about two months after transplant, alpha-beta T cells came from several hundred expanded clones, which were derived from non-depleted graft cells.

Here the sequenced sample was PBMCs, taken before TCRalphabeta/CD19-depleted stem cell transplant. The gene calls are TRBV5-1 and TRBJ2-1, with a possible D match to TRBD2 (6 bases). The clonotype comes from a girl aged 2-9 years with congenital amegakaryocytic thrombocytopenia, due to receive a stem cell transplant. This CDR3 is CASSPRGAYNEQFF. CDR3 bases: TGCGCCAGCAGCCCGCGGGGTGCCTACAATGAGCAGTTCTTC.